These 3 T cell receptor beta chains were sequenced from one sample in a study of spatial heterogeneity in lung cancer. One entry per CDR3 protein, called by TCRdb with MiXCR from the 5' RACE reads. The sample has 40,000 or so distinct CDR3 sequences, roughly 7.4% seen once; the top ten hold 25% to 35%. Sample time point: sample taken at primary tumor resection. This specimen consisted of PBMCs, obtained at surgery. These receptors all come from a male donor with early-stage non-small cell lung cancer.

The chain is built from TRBV6-4 and TRBJ1-1; D gene unclear. Trimming pared 2 bases from V and 1 base from J, leaving 8 bases between. The CDR3 loop spans 14 amino acids. CDR1 is MRHNA and CDR2 is SNTAGT in the germline V gene. CDR3 coding DNA: TGTGCCAGCAGTGACCGGACTGAGAACACTGAAGCTTTCTTT. This encodes CASSDRTENTEAFF.

This clonotype has a count of ten or more. The chain couples TRBV19 to TRBJ2-3; TRBD2 agrees at 12 bases. The CDR3 covers 14 residues. V lost 5 bases to trimming and J lost 10 bases; unmatched junction nucleotides: 7. Per the germline V gene, CDR1 is LNHDA and CDR2 is SQIVND (reference sequence). This CDR3 reads CASSPTTSGSAQYF. CDR3 in DNA: TGTGCCAGTAGTCCCACGACTAGCGGGAGCGCGCAGTATTTT.

At least ten counts were recorded for this clonotype. This chain connects TRBV18 to TRBJ2-7, with 7 bases identical to TRBD1. The CDR3 is 15 residues long. Germline loops: CDR1 KGHSH, CDR2 LQKENI. Trimming removed 4 bases from V and 0 bases from J; junction bases left unmatched: 6. The CDR3 region has the DNA TGTGCCAGCTCACTAGCCGGGACAGTCTCCTACGAGCAGTACGTC. It codes for CASSLAGTVSYEQYV.